This is a list of T cell receptor beta chains from one sample in a study of vaccination and CD4 T cells after COVID-19. TCRdb reprocessed the PCR reads via MiXCR and lists one record per CDR3 protein. The sample records approximately 10,000 distinct CDR3 sequences, roughly 35% being singletons. No antigens are known for them. The specimen sequenced was CD4+ T cells from blood, cultured in vitro. These TCRs come from a human donor in good health. CDR3s include the opening cysteine and the closing phenylalanine or tryptophan. A D gene is named only where the DNA matches it firmly. The listing skips clone size in some rows; elsewhere it reads once, few, many or a size class.

V gene	clone size	J gene	D gene	CDR3 protein	CDR3 DNA
TRBV6-4	few	TRBJ2-1	-	CASRLARLFDEQFF	TGTGCCAGCAGGCTAGCGAGACTCTTTGATGAGCAGTTCTTC
TRBV6-2/TRBV6-3	-	TRBJ2-5	-	CASSRGTPREETQYF	TGTGCCAGCAGCCGGGGGACCCCCCGGGAAGAGACCCAGTACTTC
TRBV11-2	few	TRBJ2-7	-	CASSLVMLPYEQYF	TGTGCCAGCAGCTTAGTTATGCTACCCTACGAGCAGTACTTC
TRBV28	once	TRBJ1-2	-	CATSLGDTYYGYTF	TGTGCCACCAGCCTTGGGGACACATACTATGGCTACACCTTC
TRBV5-1	-	TRBJ2-5	-	CASSLVDSAGETQYF	TGCGCCAGCAGCTTGGTGGACTCCGCCGGAGAGACCCAGTACTTC
TRBV7-9	-	TRBJ2-2	-	CASSSGDKSTGELFF	TGTGCCAGCAGCTCCGGGGACAAATCCACCGGGGAGCTGTTTTTT
TRBV6-2/TRBV6-3	few	TRBJ2-5	TRBD1	CASSSGNRGETQYF	TGTGCCAGCAGTTCGGGGAACAGGGGCGAGACCCAGTACTTC
TRBV6-1	-	TRBJ1-2	-	CASSRNRDTYYGYTF	TGTGCCAGCAGTCGAAACCGGGACACCTACTATGGCTACACCTTC
TRBV28	few	TRBJ1-1	TRBD1	CASSLGAWDSPSEAFF	TGTGCCAGCAGTCTAGGAGCCTGGGACAGCCCAAGTGAAGCTTTCTTT
TRBV20-1	few	TRBJ1-2	-	CSARVGLNYGYTF	TGCAGTGCTAGAGTTGGACTTAACTATGGCTACACCTTC
TRBV6-1	-	TRBJ2-7	TRBD2	CASRPSGGPWGNEQYF	TGTGCCAGCAGACCTAGCGGGGGGCCTTGGGGGAACGAGCAGTACTTC
TRBV20-1	-	TRBJ1-1	TRBD1	CSAGGQANTEAFF	TGCAGTGCTGGGGGACAGGCGAACACTGAAGCTTTCTTT
TRBV7-6	-	TRBJ2-3	-	CASSPSSFPDTQYF	TGTGCCAGCAGCCCAAGTTCGTTCCCAGATACGCAGTATTTT
TRBV6-1	few	TRBJ1-6	-	CAGAGWDSPLHF	TGTGCCGGGGCAGGGTGGGATTCACCCCTCCACTTT
TRBV5-5	few	TRBJ1-5	TRBD1	CASSATFRDRVLHQPQHF	TGTGCCAGCAGCGCCACTTTCCGGGACAGGGTTTTACATCAGCCCCAGCATTTT
TRBV27	medium-sized	TRBJ2-6	-	CASTLDNSGANVLTF	TGTGCCAGCACCCTAGACAACTCTGGGGCCAACGTCCTGACTTTC